The 31 T cell receptor beta chains in this list originate from one sample, sequenced in a study of blood T cells in healthy people across ages. Primed by a sample-barcoded 5' primer and a J-beta primer mix, a second PCR proceeded for 7 to 11 cycles. One entry per CDR3 protein results from TCRdb running MiXCR on the 5' RACE reads. Of roughly 1,300,000 distinct CDR3 sequences in the sample, roughly 64% were seen once. Sequenced: blood. The receptors shown here come from a man aged 18 to 30 in good health.

The J gene is TRBJ2-5, the V gene TRBV27; D remains unclear. The CDR3 is 13 residues long. Germline lookup yields CDR1 MNHEY and CDR2 SMNVEV (reference sequence). V was clipped by 10 bases and J by 4 bases, with 16 bases between them. The CDR3 coding sequence is TGTGCCACCAACTCCGGATTCGGAGAGACCCAGTACTTC. Protein sequence: CATNSGFGETQYF.

V is TRBV2 and J is TRBJ2-1, with TRBD2 matching over 9 bases. Trimming took 8 bases from V and 10 from J; bases not matched to a gene: 9. CDR3 length: 13 residues. Germline-derived CDR1 and CDR2 are SNHLY and FYNNEI. CDR3 bases: TGTGCCAGCCGGGGACTAGCTTTGGCCGAGCAGTTCTTC. Amino acid sequence: CASRGLALAEQFF.

CDR3 coding DNA: TGCGCCAGCAGCCAAGATCAGACAGTAAACTATGGCTACACCTTC. Translation: CASSQDQTVNYGYTF. The rearrangement uses TRBV4-3 and TRBJ1-2; tentative D call: TRBD1 (5 bases). Trimming pared 0 bases from V and 2 bases from J, leaving 10 bases between. The germline CDR1 and CDR2 sequences are LGHNA and YSLEER. This CDR3 is 15 amino acids long.

The chain joins TRBV12-3 or TRBV12-4 to TRBJ2-1; TRBD2 is a possible D gene (6 bases). The CDR3 sequence is 15 residues long. V lost 5 bases and J 12 bases, leaving 23 bases between the germline ends. CDR3 sequence (DNA): TGTGCCAGCAGTGTCCCGGGACTGCCAGACAGTGGGCAGTTCTTC. Its protein product is CASSVPGLPDSGQFF.

The chain has TRBV20-1 and TRBJ2-3; TRBD2 is a possible D gene (6 bases). Germline-derived CDR1 and CDR2 are DFQATT and SNEGSKA (reference sequence). V was trimmed by 2 bases and J by 8 bases, leaving 11 bases between them. The CDR3 totals 12 residues. CDR3 bases: TGCAGTGCTAGAAAACTAGCTGCTACGCAGTATTTT. Translation: CSARKLAATQYF.

This rearrangement joins TRBV7-9 to TRBJ2-3; 10 positions agree with TRBD1. V was clipped by 1 base and J by 6 bases; unmatched bases: 16. Looked up from germline, CDR1 is SEHNR and CDR2 is FQNEAQ (reference sequence). CDR3 length: 19 residues. Here the CDR3 reads CASSLEVTPGQGVRDTQYF. CDR3 nucleotide sequence: TGTGCCAGCAGCTTAGAGGTGACCCCCGGACAGGGGGTCAGGGATACGCAGTATTTT.

J is TRBJ2-5 and V is TRBV27, with 12 nucleotides matching TRBD2. V dropped 1 base and J dropped 11; count of bases not matched to a gene: 11. Germline V gene sequence: CDR1 MNHEY, CDR2 SMNVEV (reference sequence). This CDR3 comprises 16 residues. The CDR3 DNA sequence: TGTGCCAGCAGTTTATGGGGGACTAGCGGGTACAATGAGCAGTACTTC. Translation gives CASSLWGTSGYNEQYF.

This chain uses TRBV4-2 with TRBJ1-5, with no clear D. CDR1 and CDR2 from the germline V gene are LGHNA and YNFKEQ. The CDR3 sequence is 15 residues long. Trimming shortened V by 4 bases and J by 4 bases, and 14 bases separated the two germline ends. CDR3 sequence reads: CASSPIEAANQPQHF. Here the CDR3 DNA reads TGTGCCAGCAGCCCGATAGAGGCTGCGAATCAGCCCCAGCATTTT.

There are a few counts of this clonotype. This chain connects TRBV4-1 to TRBJ2-7; the D call may be TRBD1 or TRBD2 (6 bases each). Trimming removed 0 bases at V and 7 bases at J, with 13 bases between. The CDR3 runs 14 residues. CDR1 and CDR2 (germline): MGHRA, YSYEKL. The CDR3 loop reads CASSQEGGGGEQYF. As DNA, the CDR3 is TGCGCCAGCAGCCAAGAGGGTGGAGGGGGAGAGCAGTACTTC.

This chain links TRBV12-3 or TRBV12-4 with TRBJ1-1, with D unresolved. The V end was cut by 5 bases, the J end by 4 bases, with 17 bases between. The CDR3 length is 15 residues. The CDR3 reads CASSDTETVTTEAFF. Written as DNA, the CDR3 is TGTGCCAGCAGTGATACCGAGACGGTGACCACTGAAGCTTTCTTT.

The chain has TRBV2 and TRBJ2-7; 10 bases agree with TRBD2. J gave up 5 bases and V 1 base, and 20 bases lay outside the gene matches. The CDR3 covers 20 residues. The germline V gene encodes CDR1 SNHLY and CDR2 FYNNEI. The CDR3 coding sequence is TGTGCCAGCAGTGAAGTTTCATCCCGGCTAGCGGGAGATTTTTCGGACGAGCAGTACTTC. It translates to CASSEVSSRLAGDFSDEQYF.

This clonotype was observed many times. This rearrangement joins TRBV15 to TRBJ1-4, with unresolved D. V gave up 2 bases and J gave up 8 bases, with 6 bases separating them. Germline V CDR1 and CDR2: LNHNV, YYDKDF (reference sequence). CDR3 length equals 12 residues. The CDR3 reads CATSRYREKLFF. Here the CDR3 DNA reads TGTGCCACCAGCAGATACCGGGAAAAACTGTTTTTT.

The chain has TRBV9 and TRBJ2-2; 7 positions match TRBD2. The CDR3 contains 16 residues. J lost 0 bases, V lost 3 bases, and 5 bases had no gene match. Germline V gene lookup returns CDR1 SGDLS and CDR2 YYNGEE. The CDR3 is CASSATTSTNTGELFF. CDR3 sequence (DNA): TGTGCCAGCAGCGCTACGACTAGCACGAACACCGGGGAGCTGTTTTTT.

The chain combines TRBV4-2 with TRBJ2-5; D is unclear. Germline V gives CDR1 LGHNA, CDR2 YNFKEQ. This CDR3 is 15 amino acids long. V was trimmed by 4 bases and J by 11 bases, leaving 23 bases between them. CDR3 coding DNA: TGTGCCAGCAGCCCATCCCTGAGCTCCTACAATGAGCAGTACTTC. It is translated as CASSPSLSSYNEQYF.

The V and J genes are TRBV6-5 and TRBJ2-1, with 13 bases aligning to TRBD2. This CDR3 has 15 amino acids. The trim removed 6 bases at V and 10 bases at J, leaving 9 bases unmatched. CDR1 and CDR2 from the germline V gene are MNHEY and SVGAGI. CDR3 amino acids: CASRTSGGPPGEQFF. In DNA form, the CDR3 reads TGTGCCAGCAGGACTAGCGGGGGGCCCCCAGGAGAGCAGTTCTTC.

This clonotype was seen repeatedly, ten times or more. The chain couples TRBV15 to TRBJ2-4; weak D call: TRBD2 (7 bases). This CDR3 is 18 amino acids long. V was shortened by 0 bases and J by 1 base, with 16 bases between the two germline ends. CDR1 LNHNV and CDR2 YYDKDF come from the germline V gene (reference sequence). The CDR3 sequence: CATSRDYGGAPAKNIQYF. CDR3 DNA sequence: TGTGCCACCAGCAGAGATTATGGGGGGGCGCCGGCCAAAAACATTCAGTACTTC.

This sequence joins TRBV4-3 and TRBJ1-4, with D tentatively TRBD1 (6 bases). V was cut by 5 bases and J by 4 bases, with 17 bases left in between. The CDR3 has 16 residues. The germline V gene encodes CDR1 LGHNA and CDR2 YSLEER. CDR3 nucleotides: TGCGCCAGCAGCACTAAGTACGAACAGGGTAATGAAAAACTGTTTTTT. It encodes CASSTKYEQGNEKLFF.

This clonotype was observed a handful of times. The CDR3 nucleotides are TGCAGTGCTAGAGATCTCGGAGGAGGGTACAATGAGCAGTTCTTC. This translates into CSARDLGGGYNEQFF. V usage is TRBV20-1 and J usage is TRBJ2-1, with a possible D match to TRBD2 (6 bases). V was pared by 0 bases and J by 4 bases, with 13 bases between. Germline assignment: CDR1 DFQATT and CDR2 SNEGSKA (reference sequence). This CDR3 is built from 15 residues.

This clonotype occurred a few times. The chain uses TRBV15 and TRBJ2-5; 11 bases map to TRBD2. V was clipped by 4 bases and J by 0 bases; unmatched bases: 10. CDR1 and CDR2 from the germline V gene are LNHNV and YYDKDF (reference sequence). This CDR3 has 18 amino acids. CDR3 residues: CATSNHGTSGPHQETQYF. The CDR3 nucleotides are TGTGCCACCAGCAACCACGGGACTAGCGGACCCCACCAAGAGACCCAGTACTTC.

J is TRBJ2-4 and V is TRBV27, with a possible D match to TRBD2 (6 bases). The CDR3 covers 12 residues. CDR1 is MNHEY, CDR2 SMNVEV, per germline (reference sequence). Trimming removed 5 bases at V and 13 bases at J, with 15 bases between. The chain's CDR3 is CASSTPWGEQYF. As DNA, the CDR3 is TGTGCCAGCAGTACGCCGTGGGGGGAGCAGTACTTC.

The chain is built from TRBV7-9 and TRBJ2-7, with 13 bases lining up with TRBD2. CDR3 length: 20 amino acids. Per the germline V gene, CDR1 is SEHNR and CDR2 is FQNEAQ (reference sequence). V shed 0 bases, J shed 5 bases, and the junction held 16 bases outside the gene matches. The CDR3 DNA follows: TGTGCCAGCAGCTTAGCGCGAAGGACTAGCGGGAGATGGGTCCTACACGAGCAGTACTTC. It translates to CASSLARRTSGRWVLHEQYF.

The chain is built from TRBV4-1 and TRBJ1-6; D call uncertain. CDR3 size: 15 residues. Trimming left V 4 bases short and J 5 bases short, with 12 bases between. Germline V gene sequence: CDR1 MGHRA, CDR2 YSYEKL. The CDR3 bases are TGCGCCAGCAGCCCACAGCCCGGGGATAATTCACCCCTCCACTTT. It codes for CASSPQPGDNSPLHF.

The table lists this clonotype with many counts. The chain has TRBV11-1 and TRBJ2-1; 7 positions agree with TRBD2. The CDR3 is 17 residues long. Trimming cost V 5 bases and J 0 bases; bases outside gene matches: 10. Germline CDR1 is SGHAT and CDR2 is FQDESV (reference sequence). The CDR3 loop is CASSPGLVGGSYNEQFF. The CDR3 region has the DNA TGTGCCAGCAGCCCTGGACTAGTTGGGGGCTCCTACAATGAGCAGTTCTTC.

This clonotype was counted a few times. This chain connects TRBV2 to TRBJ2-4; no firm D call. The DNA end is a closer match to TRBJ2-7, so the J assignment may be wrong. Germline CDR1 and CDR2: SNHLY and FYNNEI. The CDR3 consists of 13 residues. CDR3: CASSEVVGSEQYF. The DNA for the CDR3 is TGTGCCAGCAGTGAAGTCGTAGGCTCCGAGCAGTACTTC.

The chain joins TRBV12-3 or TRBV12-4 to TRBJ2-7; TRBD2 matches at 9 bases. Matching the DNA end better, TRBJ2-5 makes the J call doubtful. The CDR3 consists of 15 residues. The CDR3 coding sequence is TGTGCCAGCACCGTGGCGGGAGGGCCGGGAGAGACCCAGTACTTC. Amino acid sequence: CASTVAGGPGETQYF.

The V gene is TRBV20-1, the J gene TRBJ2-1; either TRBD1 or TRBD2 may fit D (5 bases each). CDR1 is DFQATT, CDR2 SNEGSKA, per germline (reference sequence). The CDR3 has 16 amino acids. V was pared by 2 bases and J by 11 bases, with 25 bases between. CDR3 coding DNA: TGCAGTGCTAGATCTGTAGGGACCTCCCCCGCGTGTAAGCAGTTCTTC. The encoded protein is CSARSVGTSPACKQFF.

This clonotype was observed a few times. The chain joins TRBV6-6 to TRBJ1-6, with D hard to call. CDR1 and CDR2 (germline): MNHNY, SVGAGI (reference sequence). Trimming removed 8 bases from V and 4 bases from J, with 9 bases in between. The CDR3 runs to 13 residues. The CDR3 DNA is TGTGCCAGCTGCCGAGGTTATAATTCACCCCTCCACTTT. Protein product: CASCRGYNSPLHF.

The rearrangement joins TRBV12-3 or TRBV12-4 to TRBJ1-1, with D perhaps matching TRBD1 (5 bases). The CDR3 has 14 amino acids. The V end was cut by 3 bases, the J end by 6 bases, with 14 bases between. The CDR3 bases are TGTGCCAGCAGTTTGGTTGGAGGGGTTGCTGAAGCTTTCTTT. It yields the protein CASSLVGGVAEAFF.

Note on this clonotype: At one boundary the junction diverges from the germline segment, which might be a read error. The gene calls are TRBV11-2 and TRBJ2-5, with D possibly being TRBD2 (5 bases). CDR1 and CDR2 (germline): SGHAT, FQNNGV. CDR3 length: 12 residues. The CDR3 bases are TGTGCCAGCGTCGGGATCCAAGAGACCCAGTACTTT. It codes for CASVGIQETQYF.

This clonotype was detected a few times. The chain couples TRBV6-6 to TRBJ1-2, with D hard to call. V was cut by 8 bases and J by 3 bases, with 10 bases left in between. The V gene's germline CDR1 is MNHNY and CDR2 SVGAGI (reference sequence). The CDR3 is 12 amino acids. CDR3 loop: CASGPLDYGYTF. CDR3 in DNA: TGTGCCAGCGGACCCCTAGACTATGGCTACACCTTC.

Comments on this clonotype: Its ends do not fully match the called genes, so a read error is possible. The rearrangement uses TRBV29-1 and TRBJ1-1; D unclear. Looked up from germline, CDR1 is SQVTM and CDR2 is ANQGSEA. The CDR3 is made up of 15 amino acids. CDR3: CSVEDPRVMNTEAFF. The DNA for the CDR3 is TGTAGCGTTGAAGACCCGAGGGTGATGAACACTGAAGCTTTCTTT.